This T cell receptor beta chain was identified during a study of blood T cell repertoires in COVID-19. As for the study in general: Samples of COVID-19 (acute and convalescent) were obtained from the United States, Italy and Spain. T cells, B-cell-depleted T cells, or PBMCs provided the cDNA or gDNA that served as material.

Only in-frame clones appear in the TCRdb table, and some are missing; sequencing was by immunoSEQ multiplex PCR. The data hold about 26,000 clones, with about nine tenths observed a single time. CDR3 length: 13 residues. Germline-derived CDR1 and CDR2 are SQVTM and ANQGSEA. The V and J ends lost 3 bases and 7 bases respectively, with 16 bases between them. Sequencing was done on a sample of peripheral blood. The TCR sequence derives from a human donor in a cohort sampled during active COVID-19. The donor label of this sample is uncertain. The chain uses TRBV29-1 and TRBJ2-7, with D possibly matching TRBD2 (5 bases). CDR3: CSVESGRGEEQYF. Written as DNA, the CDR3 is TGCAGCGTTGAGTCAGGTCGGGGTGAGGAGCAGTACTTC.